A single sample gave rise to the 32 T cell receptor beta chains below, sequenced in a study of T-cell memory formation after mild COVID-19 (dated by TCRdb to about 2021). The library was produced with 5' RACE. Instrument on record: Illumina NovaSeq 6000. TCRdb reanalyzed the raw reads on its own, using fastp at Q25 for trimming and MiXCR for clone calling, and kept in-frame beta chains. A single entry per CDR3 protein holds the most common genes and DNA from its merged rows. Across this sample there are 49,000 or so distinct CDR3 sequences, with approximately 7% seen only once. More than 1.2% of the sample is held by the ten biggest clonotypes. Sequencing input: PBMCs or a T cell subset sorted from them (not recorded which). The receptors derive from a young man who had mild COVID-19 (a few samples of this study predate the infection). The sample titles of this study are shuffled in the database, so cell type and time point are left out; the donor was told from shared clones.

This clonotype showed up just a few times. The gene calls are TRBV7-3 and TRBJ2-1, with 10 bases that match TRBD2. The CDR3 extends over 15 amino acids. From germline, CDR1 is SGHTA and CDR2 FQGTGA. V dropped 5 bases and J dropped 4; count of bases not matched to a gene: 5. In nucleotides, the CDR3 is TGTGCCAGCAGCCTCGTAGCGGGGGGTTACAATGAGCAGTTCTTC. The encoded protein is CASSLVAGGYNEQFF.

Many counts were recorded for this clonotype. The rearrangement joins TRBV6-1 to TRBJ1-5; D is unresolved. Per the germline V gene, CDR1 is MNHNS and CDR2 is SASEGT. V gave up 6 bases and J gave up 4 bases, with 7 bases separating them. The length of the CDR3 is 12 residues. The CDR3 bases are TGTGCCAGCAGACAGCTTAATCAGCCCCAGCATTTT. It specifies CASRQLNQPQHF.

The chain couples TRBV7-3 to TRBJ2-2; D is undetermined. Germline V gives CDR1 SGHTA, CDR2 FQGTGA. The CDR3 sequence is 14 residues long. Trimming removed 8 bases from V and 4 bases from J, with 14 bases in between. CDR3 coding DNA: TGTGCCAGCCGCGGTGGCGACACCACCGGGGAGCTGTTTTTT. Its protein product is CASRGGDTTGELFF.

The sample holds many counts of this clonotype. The CDR3 sequence: CASSLAPGGSYNEQFF. The CDR3 nucleotides are TGTGCCAGCAGCTTAGCCCCAGGGGGCTCCTACAATGAGCAGTTCTTC. The chain joins TRBV7-6 to TRBJ2-1; the match to TRBD1 covers 7 bases. This CDR3 spans 16 amino acids. J was trimmed by 0 bases and V by 0 bases; bases with no gene match: 2. The germline gives CDR1 SGHVS, CDR2 FNYEAQ.

CDR3 protein: CASSSGLSGELFF. Here the CDR3 DNA reads TGTGCCAGCAGTTCGGGACTTTCCGGGGAGCTGTTTTTT. The chain is built from TRBV28 and TRBJ2-2; maybe TRBD2 (6 bases). CDR1 is MDHEN and CDR2 is SYDVKM in the germline V gene. CDR3 size: 13 residues. V was clipped by 4 bases and J by 6 bases, with 9 bases between them.

This clonotype was seen a few times. The genes are TRBV18 and TRBJ2-5, with a tentative D call TRBD2 (6 bases). This CDR3 comprises 14 residues. Germline V lookup: CDR1 KGHSH, CDR2 LQKENI. Trimming took 4 bases from V and 4 from J, leaving 13 bases between them. CDR3 coding DNA: TGTGCCAGCTCACGGACTACCGGTGGAGAGACCCAGTACTTC. It specifies CASSRTTGGETQYF.

This chain connects TRBV6-2 or TRBV6-3 to TRBJ1-6; tentatively, D is TRBD1 (5 bases). V was cut by 3 bases and J by 5 bases, with 20 bases left in between. The germline V gene has CDR1 MNHEY and CDR2 SVGEGT. CDR3 length: 18 amino acids. The CDR3 coding sequence is TGTGCCAGCAGTTATCAGCAGGGCCATCGGCGGGATAATTCACCCCTCCACTTT. Its translation: CASSYQQGHRRDNSPLHF.

The genes are TRBV11-2 and TRBJ2-5, with 9 bases lining up with TRBD2. The V and J ends lost 5 bases and 4 bases, in that order; junction bases with no gene match: 17. In germline, CDR1 is SGHAT, CDR2 FQNNGV. This CDR3 is built from 18 residues. This CDR3 reads CASSASLWGGGAPETQYF. The CDR3 bases are TGTGCCAGCAGCGCCTCCCTATGGGGCGGGGGGGCCCCAGAGACCCAGTACTTC.

The chain carries TRBV7-2 and TRBJ2-7; D unresolved. The V end lost 1 base, the J end lost 4 bases, and 8 bases lay between the germline ends. This CDR3 is built from 13 residues. CDR1 is SGHTA, CDR2 FQGNSA, per germline. CDR3 loop: CASSLETGYEQYV. Written as DNA, the CDR3 is TGTGCCAGCAGCTTAGAGACTGGGTACGAGCAGTACGTC.

The chain recombines TRBV7-7 with TRBJ2-5, with 8 bases aligning to TRBD2. The CDR3 totals 13 residues. Germline CDR1 reads SSHAT; CDR2 reads FNYEAQ (reference sequence). CDR3 region: CASGVQGQETQYF. The CDR3 nucleotides read TGTGCTAGCGGGGTTCAGGGCCAAGAGACCCAGTACTTC.

This clonotype was seen ten or more times. This chain joins TRBV7-3 and TRBJ2-3; 8 positions match TRBD2. CDR3 length: 15 amino acids. Per germline, CDR1 SGHTA and CDR2 FQGTGA. The junction had 2 bases not matched to a gene; V was cut back by 0 bases and J by 3 bases. Here the CDR3 reads CASSLTRLATDTQYF. The CDR3, as DNA: TGTGCCAGCAGCTTAACAAGACTAGCGACAGATACGCAGTATTTT.

The chain joins TRBV21-1 to TRBJ2-7; the table's D call, TRBD2, was not checked against the DNA. TRBV21-1 is an annotated pseudogene. The CDR3 totals 11 residues. CDR3: CASRGLREQYV. The CDR3 DNA sequence: TGTGCCAGCAGGGGACTGAGAGAGCAGTACGTC.

The chain employs TRBV2 and TRBJ2-3; 7 nucleotides line up with TRBD2. This CDR3 spans 15 amino acids. Germline CDR1 and CDR2: SNHLY and FYNNEI. J gave up 4 bases and V 4 bases, and 8 bases lay outside the gene matches. The CDR3 DNA reads as TGTGCCAGCAGTGCGCGGGCGGGGGAGTCAGATACGCAGTATTTT. Its protein product is CASSARAGESDTQYF.

This clonotype was recorded at least ten times. The V gene is TRBV5-1, the J gene TRBJ2-4; D gene unclear. Trimming took 0 bases from V and 0 from J, leaving 4 bases between them. The V gene's germline CDR1 is SGHRS and CDR2 YFSETQ. The CDR3 runs 14 residues. The CDR3 DNA is TGCGCCAGCAGCTTGGCCCTAGCCAAAAACATTCAGTACTTC. It translates to CASSLALAKNIQYF.

There are a few counts of this clonotype. The CDR3 is CASSLTGGRNQPQHF. In nucleotides, the CDR3 is TGTGCCAGCAGTCTTACAGGGGGCCGCAATCAGCCCCAGCATTTT. This chain joins TRBV12-3 or TRBV12-4 and TRBJ1-5; TRBD1 agrees at 9 bases. Trimming cost V 5 bases and J 2 bases; bases outside gene matches: 4. CDR3 length equals 15 residues.

The chain recombines TRBV7-2 with TRBJ1-6; 7 nucleotides line up with TRBD1. Germline CDR1 SGHTA, CDR2 FQGNSA. The CDR3 is 13 amino acids. The junction had 7 bases not matched to a gene; V was cut back by 7 bases and J by 10 bases. The DNA for the CDR3 is TGTGCCAGCAACCGACAGGGAGAATCACCCCTCCACTTT. Its translation is CASNRQGESPLHF.

The V call is TRBV7-9, the J call TRBJ2-3; D is possibly TRBD2 (5 bases). Trimming stripped 3 bases from V and 4 bases from J, with 11 bases between. The CDR3 is 14 residues long. Per the germline V gene, CDR1 is SEHNR and CDR2 is FQNEAQ (reference sequence). The chain's CDR3 is CASSFQLAPDTQYF. CDR3 nucleotides: TGTGCCAGCAGCTTTCAGCTAGCCCCAGATACGCAGTATTTT.

The chain links TRBV5-4 to TRBJ2-2, with no clear D. The length of the CDR3 is 15 residues. Germline-derived CDR1 and CDR2 are SGHNT and YYREEE (reference sequence). Between the trimmed V and J ends, which lost 4 bases and 1 base, there was a span of 11 bases. The CDR3 loop reads CASSTDQLNTGELFF. The DNA of the CDR3 is TGTGCCAGCAGCACGGATCAACTGAACACCGGGGAGCTGTTTTTT. Variable domain in full (rest from reference TRBV5-4 and TRBJ2-2): ETGVTQSPTHLIKTRGQQVTLRCSSQSGHNTVSWYQQALGQGPQFIFQYYREEENGRGNFPPRFSGLQFPNYSSELNVNALELDDSALYLCASSTDQLNTGELFFGEGSRLTVL.

CDR3 sequence: CASSTGTGAKITEAFF. In DNA form, the CDR3 reads TGTGCCAGCAGCACCGGGACAGGGGCGAAGATTACTGAAGCTTTCTTT. This chain connects TRBV9 to TRBJ1-1; 10 bases are a match to TRBD1. Germline V gene lookup returns CDR1 SGDLS and CDR2 YYNGEE. V lost 4 bases to trimming and J lost 5 bases; unmatched junction nucleotides: 11. This CDR3 contains 16 residues.

This clonotype was seen ten or more times. The chain links TRBV7-9 to TRBJ2-2; D remains unclear. CDR1 and CDR2 from the germline V gene are SEHNR and FQNEAQ (reference sequence). This CDR3 is 13 amino acids long. V lost 1 base, J lost 4 bases, and 4 bases lay in between. The CDR3 sequence is CASSLDRTGELFF. CDR3 bases: TGTGCCAGCAGCTTAGATCGCACCGGGGAGCTGTTTTTT.

This clonotype appeared a few times. This chain connects TRBV5-1 to TRBJ1-2, with D possibly TRBD1 on 5 matching bases. CDR3 length: 13 amino acids. Per germline, CDR1 SGHRS and CDR2 YFSETQ. The V end was cut by 4 bases, the J end by 8 bases, with 15 bases between. The CDR3 nucleotides read TGCGCCAGCAGCCAGGGCGCATCGGGGGGCTACACCTTC. This gives the protein CASSQGASGGYTF.

This clonotype was counted many times. The gene calls are TRBV24-1 and TRBJ2-1; TRBD2 might be the D (5 bases). Germline CDR1 reads KGHDR; CDR2 reads SFDVKD. The CDR3 contains 14 residues. Trimming removed 4 bases from V and 8 bases from J, with 14 bases in between. CDR3 sequence: CATSDPWISDEQFF. CDR3 nucleotide sequence: TGTGCCACCAGTGACCCTTGGATTAGCGATGAGCAGTTCTTC.

This clonotype has more than one count but fewer than ten. This rearrangement joins TRBV5-5 to TRBJ1-1, with D possibly TRBD1 on 5 matching bases. This CDR3 has 15 amino acids. CDR1 is SGHKS, CDR2 YYEKEE, per germline (reference sequence). Trimming took 4 bases from V and 4 from J, leaving 17 bases between them. The CDR3 DNA reads TGTGCCAGCAGCGAGGGCGCTCCGGGGGGCACTGAAGCTTTCTTT. Its protein product is CASSEGAPGGTEAFF.

The chain joins TRBV5-1 to TRBJ2-3, with TRBD2 identical over 12 bases. CDR3 length equals 16 residues. V lost 1 base, J lost 4 bases, and 4 bases stayed unmatched. Germline loops: CDR1 SGHRS, CDR2 YFSETQ. DNA for the CDR3: TGCGCCAGCAGCTTGCAGACTAGCGGGGGCTCAGATACGCAGTATTTT. Translated: CASSLQTSGGSDTQYF.

This clonotype turned up a few times. The chain employs TRBV7-3 and TRBJ2-3, with TRBD2 identical over 8 bases. The junction had 9 bases not matched to a gene; V was cut back by 5 bases and J by 5 bases. The CDR3 has 15 amino acids. CDR1 and CDR2 from the germline V gene are SGHTA and FQGTGA. The CDR3 loop is CASSPGLAGVDTQYF. The CDR3 DNA is TGTGCCAGCAGCCCTGGACTAGCAGGGGTAGATACGCAGTATTTT.

This clonotype has ten or more counts. The CDR3 sequence: CASSQITGDREQFF. CDR3 nucleotides: TGTGCCAGCAGCCAGATAACCGGGGATCGTGAGCAGTTCTTC. The chain joins TRBV14 to TRBJ2-1, with D possibly being TRBD2 (5 bases). V gave up 3 bases and J gave up 9 bases, with 15 bases separating them. The CDR3 covers 14 residues. Germline V gene sequence: CDR1 SGHDN, CDR2 FVKESK. The full variable domain, its missing parts supplied by reference TRBV14 and TRBJ2-1, is EAGVTQFPSHSVIEKGQTVTLRCDPISGHDNLYWYRRVMGKEIKFLLHFVKESKQDESGMPNNRFLAERTGGTYSTLKVQPAELEDSGVYFCASSQITGDREQFFGPGTRLTVL.

The chain couples TRBV20-1 to TRBJ1-5; D is ambiguous. Per the germline V gene, CDR1 is DFQATT and CDR2 is SNEGSKA (reference sequence). V was pared by 1 base and J by 9 bases, with 10 bases between. This CDR3 is 12 amino acids long. CDR3 loop: CSARGVKAPQHF. CDR3 bases: TGCAGTGCTAGAGGTGTAAAGGCGCCCCAGCATTTT.

Only a few counts were recorded for this clonotype. CDR3 sequence (DNA): TGCAGCGTTGGGGGACAGGCTTACGAGCAGTACTTC. Its translation: CSVGGQAYEQYF. This chain connects TRBV29-1 to TRBJ2-7; 8 bases match TRBD1. The J segment lost 4 bases and the V segment lost 4 bases, leaving 3 bases of the junction unmatched. The germline V gene has CDR1 SQVTM and CDR2 ANQGSEA. The CDR3 contains 12 residues.

This clonotype was observed a few times. V usage is TRBV7-2 and J usage is TRBJ2-1; 9 bases align to TRBD1. The germline V gene has CDR1 SGHTA and CDR2 FQGNSA. CDR3 length: 13 residues. J was trimmed by 12 bases and V by 3 bases; bases with no gene match: 6. Written as DNA, the CDR3 is TGTGCCAGCAGCTTTCCGGACAGGGGTGGGCAGTTCTTC. Translation: CASSFPDRGGQFF.

This chain links TRBV7-2 with TRBJ2-3; 8 positions agree with TRBD2. The CDR3 has 16 residues. The germline CDR1 and CDR2 sequences are SGHTA and FQGNSA. Trimming at V came to 2 bases and at J to 1 base, leaving 5 bases not matched to a gene. The CDR3 protein is CASSLLGGAGTDTQYF. Here the CDR3 DNA reads TGTGCCAGCAGCTTACTCGGGGGGGCCGGCACAGATACGCAGTATTTT.

V gene TRBV12-5 combines with J gene TRBJ2-3; possibly TRBD2 for D (5 bases). Germline V lookup: CDR1 LGHNT, CDR2 FRNRAP. This CDR3 has 13 residues. V lost 4 bases to trimming and J lost 2 bases, with 7 bases between them. The CDR3 region is CASGSGDTDTQYF. CDR3 nucleotides: TGTGCTAGTGGTTCCGGGGACACAGATACGCAGTATTTT.

This clonotype appeared many times. The chain is built from TRBV10-3 and TRBJ2-5; 9 nucleotides line up with TRBD1. CDR1 and CDR2 from the germline V gene are ENHRY and SYGVKD. With V trimmed by 2 bases and J by 3 bases, 7 bases remained unmatched. The CDR3 is 16 amino acids. As DNA, the CDR3 is TGTGCCATCAGTGAGCCTTACAGGGGGCTGAAAGAGACCCAGTACTTC. It encodes CAISEPYRGLKETQYF.